These T cell receptor beta chains were read from a single sample in a study of cytomegalovirus exposure and HLA in healthy donors. Produced via immunoSEQ multiplex PCR; TCRdb's table is partial and in-frame only. The table has around 77,000 clones, about 80% seen once. The sample was PBMCs. Receptors originate from a man aged 35 to 55 in good health and CMV-seronegative. The conserved cysteine and the conserved F or W are not part of the CDR3 here. The order of the fields is V gene, J gene, CDR3 protein.

V: TRBV5-6; J: TRBJ1-5; CDR3: ASSSLTANKDQPQH
V: TRBV6-5; J: TRBJ1-1; CDR3: ASSGQGNTEAF
V: TRBV4-2; J: TRBJ1-5; CDR3: ASAGGNQPQH
V: TRBV5-4; J: TRBJ2-5; CDR3: ASSPTSAKETQY
V: TRBV7-2; J: TRBJ1-6; CDR3: ASSFRDRGVGSYNSPLH
V: TRBV19; J: TRBJ2-1; CDR3: ASSAGTSGGNEQF
V: TRBV5-1; J: TRBJ2-3; CDR3: ASSLGGYTDTQY
V: TRBV7-2; J: TRBJ2-1; CDR3: ASSLLREHEQF
V: TRBV4-1; J: TRBJ1-2; CDR3: ASSGSNYGYT
V: TRBV4-3; J: TRBJ2-5; CDR3: ASSLGGAIGVETQY
V: TRBV30; J: TRBJ1-6; CDR3: AWSVGSFGSPLH
V: TRBV5-1; J: TRBJ1-2; CDR3: ASSLEGTGFDYGYT